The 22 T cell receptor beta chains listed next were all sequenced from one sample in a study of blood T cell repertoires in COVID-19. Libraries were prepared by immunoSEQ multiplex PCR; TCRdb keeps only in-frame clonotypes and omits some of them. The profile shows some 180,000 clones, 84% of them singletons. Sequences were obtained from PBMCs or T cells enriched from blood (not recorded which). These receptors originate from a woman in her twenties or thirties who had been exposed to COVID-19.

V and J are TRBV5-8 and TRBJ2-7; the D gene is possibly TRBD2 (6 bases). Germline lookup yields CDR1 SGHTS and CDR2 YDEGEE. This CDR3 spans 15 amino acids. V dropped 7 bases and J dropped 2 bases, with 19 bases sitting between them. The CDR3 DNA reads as TGTGCCAGCGGGGCGGGATCTGGATGGACCTACGAGCAGTACTTC. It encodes CASGAGSGWTYEQYF.

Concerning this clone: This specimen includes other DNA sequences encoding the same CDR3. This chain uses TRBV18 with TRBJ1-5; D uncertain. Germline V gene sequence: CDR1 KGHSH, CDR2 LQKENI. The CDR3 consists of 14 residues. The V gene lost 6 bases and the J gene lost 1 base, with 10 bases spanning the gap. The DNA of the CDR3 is TGTGCCAGCTCTCCCGGCAGGAGCAATCAGCCCCAGCATTTT. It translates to CASSPGRSNQPQHF. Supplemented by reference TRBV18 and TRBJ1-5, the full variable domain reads NAGVMQNPRHLVRRRGQEARLRCSPMKGHSHVYWYRQLPEEGLKFMVYLQKENIIDESGMPKERFSAEFPKEGPSILRIQQVVRGDSAAYFCASSPGRSNQPQHFGDGTRLSIL.

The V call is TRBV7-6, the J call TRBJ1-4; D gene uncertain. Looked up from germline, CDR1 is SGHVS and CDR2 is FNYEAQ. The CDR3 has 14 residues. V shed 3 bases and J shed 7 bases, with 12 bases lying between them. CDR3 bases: TGTGCCAGCAGCTTCGGGTCGGGAGGTGAAAAACTGTTTTTT. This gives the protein CASSFGSGGEKLFF.

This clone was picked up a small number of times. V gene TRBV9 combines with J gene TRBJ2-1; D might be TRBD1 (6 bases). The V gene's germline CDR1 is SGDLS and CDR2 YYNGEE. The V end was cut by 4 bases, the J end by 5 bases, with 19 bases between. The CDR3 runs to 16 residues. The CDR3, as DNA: TGTGCCAGCAGCCTAAACCGGGACATTAAAGACAATGAGCAGTTCTTC. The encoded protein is CASSLNRDIKDNEQFF.

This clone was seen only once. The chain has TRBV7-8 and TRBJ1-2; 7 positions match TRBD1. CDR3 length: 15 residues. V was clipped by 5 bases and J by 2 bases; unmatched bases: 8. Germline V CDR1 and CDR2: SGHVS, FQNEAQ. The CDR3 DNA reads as TGTGCCAGCAGCCCTCCGGGACAGCTAAACTATGGCTACACCTTC. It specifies CASSPPGQLNYGYTF. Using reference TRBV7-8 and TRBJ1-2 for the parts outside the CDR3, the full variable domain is GAGVSQSPRYKVAKRGQDVALRCDPISGHVSLFWYQQALGQGPEFLTYFQNEAQLDKSGLPSDRFFAERPEGSVSTLKIQRTQQEDSAVYLCASSPPGQLNYGYTFGSGTRLTVV.

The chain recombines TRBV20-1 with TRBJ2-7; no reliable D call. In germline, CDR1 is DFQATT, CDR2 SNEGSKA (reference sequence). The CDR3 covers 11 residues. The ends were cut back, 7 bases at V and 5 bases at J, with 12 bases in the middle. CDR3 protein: CSGSSGNEQYF. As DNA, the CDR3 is TGCAGTGGTTCATCGGGTAACGAGCAGTACTTC.

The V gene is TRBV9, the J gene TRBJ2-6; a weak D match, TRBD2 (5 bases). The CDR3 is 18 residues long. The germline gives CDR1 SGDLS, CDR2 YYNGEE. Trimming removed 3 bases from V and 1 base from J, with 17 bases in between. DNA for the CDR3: TGTGCCAGCAGCGCCGAGATGATGTGGGAGTCTGGGGCCAACGTCCTGACTTTC. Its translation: CASSAEMMWESGANVLTF.

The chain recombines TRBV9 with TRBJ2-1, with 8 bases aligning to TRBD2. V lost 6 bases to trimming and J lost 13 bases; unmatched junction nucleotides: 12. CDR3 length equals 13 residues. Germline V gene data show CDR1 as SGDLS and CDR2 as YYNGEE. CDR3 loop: CASTAAGGGGQFF. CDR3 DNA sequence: TGTGCCAGCACCGCGGCCGGGGGGGGCGGACAGTTCTTC. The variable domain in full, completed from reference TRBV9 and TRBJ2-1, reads DSGVTQTPKHLITATGQRVTLRCSPRSGDLSVYWYQQSLDQGLQFLIQYYNGEERAKGNILERFSAQQFPDLHSELNLSSLELGDSALYFCASTAAGGGGQFFGPGTRLTVL.

CDR3 protein: CASSITREANTIYF. CDR3 DNA: TGTGCCAGCAGCATTACAAGGGAGGCAAACACCATATATTTT. V is TRBV4-2 and J is TRBJ1-3; D not resolved. Germline V CDR1 and CDR2: LGHNA, YNFKEQ. CDR3 length: 14 amino acids. V lost 5 bases to trimming and J lost 6 bases, with 14 bases between them.

The CDR3, as DNA: TGCAGTGCTAGTTCTAGCGGGGGCACAGATACGCAGTATTTT. Translation: CSASSSGGTDTQYF. The chain is built from TRBV20-1 and TRBJ2-3; TRBD2 matches at 9 bases. V was clipped by 3 bases and J by 1 base; unmatched bases: 2. The germline gives CDR1 DFQATT, CDR2 SNEGSKA (reference sequence). The CDR3 runs to 14 residues.

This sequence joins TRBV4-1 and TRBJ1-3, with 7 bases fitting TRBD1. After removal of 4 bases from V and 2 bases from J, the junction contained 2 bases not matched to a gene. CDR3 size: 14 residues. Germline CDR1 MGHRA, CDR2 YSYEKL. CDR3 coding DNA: TGCGCCAGCAGCCGTGACAGGGCTGGAAACACCATATATTTT. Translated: CASSRDRAGNTIYF.

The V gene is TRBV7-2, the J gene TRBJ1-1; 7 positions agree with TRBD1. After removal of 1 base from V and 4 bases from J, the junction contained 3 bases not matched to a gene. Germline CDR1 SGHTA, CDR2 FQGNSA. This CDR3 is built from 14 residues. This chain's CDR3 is CASSLEGAGTEAFF. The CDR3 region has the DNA TGTGCCAGCAGCTTAGAGGGGGCGGGCACTGAAGCTTTCTTT.

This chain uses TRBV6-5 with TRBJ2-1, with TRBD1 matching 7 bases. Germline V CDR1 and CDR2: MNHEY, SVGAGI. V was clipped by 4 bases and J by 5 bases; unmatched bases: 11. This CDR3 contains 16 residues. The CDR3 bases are TGTGCCAGCAGTTCACTGGGACAGACAGGGAACAATGAGCAGTTCTTC. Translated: CASSSLGQTGNNEQFF.

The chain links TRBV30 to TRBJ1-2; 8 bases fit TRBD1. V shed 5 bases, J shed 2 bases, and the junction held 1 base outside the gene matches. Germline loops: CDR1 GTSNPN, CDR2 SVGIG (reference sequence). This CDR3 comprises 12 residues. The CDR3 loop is CAWGQGNYGYTF. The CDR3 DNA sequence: TGTGCCTGGGGACAGGGCAACTATGGCTACACCTTC.

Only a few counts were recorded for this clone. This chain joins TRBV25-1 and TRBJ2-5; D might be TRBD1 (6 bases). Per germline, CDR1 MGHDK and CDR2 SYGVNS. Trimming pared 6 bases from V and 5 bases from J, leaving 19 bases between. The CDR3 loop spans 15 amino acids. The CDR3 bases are TGTGCCAGCAGAGGTCCAGTTGGGGGCAGGGAGACCCAGTACTTC. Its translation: CASRGPVGGRETQYF. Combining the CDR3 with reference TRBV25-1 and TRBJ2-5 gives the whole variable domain EADIYQTPRYLVIGTGKKITLECSQTMGHDKMYWYQQDPGMELHLIHYSYGVNSTEKGDLSSESTVSRIRTEHFPLTLESARPSHTSQYLCASRGPVGGRETQYFGPGTRLLVL.

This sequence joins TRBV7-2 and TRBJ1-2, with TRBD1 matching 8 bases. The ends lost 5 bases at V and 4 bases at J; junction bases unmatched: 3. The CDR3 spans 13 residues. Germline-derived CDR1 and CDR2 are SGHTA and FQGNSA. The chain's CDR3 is CASSPGQGYGYTF. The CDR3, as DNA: TGTGCCAGCAGCCCTGGACAGGGCTATGGCTACACCTTC.

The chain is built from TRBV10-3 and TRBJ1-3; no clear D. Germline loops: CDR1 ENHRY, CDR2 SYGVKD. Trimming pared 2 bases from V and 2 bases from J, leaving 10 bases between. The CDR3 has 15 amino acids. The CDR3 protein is CAISEGPRAGNTIYF. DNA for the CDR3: TGTGCCATCAGTGAGGGGCCCCGTGCTGGAAACACCATATATTTT.

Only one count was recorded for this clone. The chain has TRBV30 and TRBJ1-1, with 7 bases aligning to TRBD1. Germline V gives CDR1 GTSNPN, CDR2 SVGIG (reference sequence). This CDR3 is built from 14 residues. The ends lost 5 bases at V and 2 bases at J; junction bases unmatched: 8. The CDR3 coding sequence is TGTGCCTGGGGTGGGACAGCTCTCAACACTGAAGCTTTCTTT. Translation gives CAWGGTALNTEAFF.

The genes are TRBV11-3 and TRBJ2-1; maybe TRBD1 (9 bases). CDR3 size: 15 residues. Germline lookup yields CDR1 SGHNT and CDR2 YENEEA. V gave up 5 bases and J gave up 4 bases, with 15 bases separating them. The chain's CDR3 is CASSRGGQGYNEQFF. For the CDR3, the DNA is TGTGCCAGCAGCCGGGGGGGACAGGGTTACAATGAGCAGTTCTTC.

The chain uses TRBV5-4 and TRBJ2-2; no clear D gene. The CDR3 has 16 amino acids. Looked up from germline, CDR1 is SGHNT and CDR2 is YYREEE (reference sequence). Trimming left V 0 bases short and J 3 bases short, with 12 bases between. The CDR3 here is CASSLDQWADTGELFF. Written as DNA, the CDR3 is TGTGCCAGCAGCTTGGATCAGTGGGCCGACACCGGGGAGCTGTTTTTT.

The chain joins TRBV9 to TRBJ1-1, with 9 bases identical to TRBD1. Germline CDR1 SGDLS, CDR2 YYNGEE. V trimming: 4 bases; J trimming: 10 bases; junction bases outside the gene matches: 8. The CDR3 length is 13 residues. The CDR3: CASSPGTGRRAFF. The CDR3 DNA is TGTGCCAGCAGCCCCGGGACAGGGAGGAGAGCTTTCTTT.

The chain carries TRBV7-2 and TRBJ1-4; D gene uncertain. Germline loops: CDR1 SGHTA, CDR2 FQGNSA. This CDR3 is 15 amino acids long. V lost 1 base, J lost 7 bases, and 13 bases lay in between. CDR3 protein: CASSLVGSPGEKLFF. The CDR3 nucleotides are TGTGCCAGCAGCTTAGTCGGATCCCCAGGTGAAAAACTGTTTTTT.